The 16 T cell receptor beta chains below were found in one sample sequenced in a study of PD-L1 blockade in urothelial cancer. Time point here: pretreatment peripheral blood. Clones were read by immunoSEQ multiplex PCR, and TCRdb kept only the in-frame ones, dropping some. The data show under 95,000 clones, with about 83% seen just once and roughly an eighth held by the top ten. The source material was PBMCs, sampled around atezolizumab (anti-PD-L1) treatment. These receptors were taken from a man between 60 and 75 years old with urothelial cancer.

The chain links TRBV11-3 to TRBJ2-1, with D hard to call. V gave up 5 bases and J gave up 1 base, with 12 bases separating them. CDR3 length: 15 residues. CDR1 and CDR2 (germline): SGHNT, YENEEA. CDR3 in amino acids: CASSLFPPSYNEQFF. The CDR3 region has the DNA TGTGCCAGCAGCCTTTTCCCCCCTTCCTACAATGAGCAGTTCTTC.

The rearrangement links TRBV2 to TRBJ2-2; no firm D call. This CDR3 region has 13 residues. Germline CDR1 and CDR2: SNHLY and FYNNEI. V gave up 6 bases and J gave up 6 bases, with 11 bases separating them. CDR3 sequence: CASRTEMAGELFF. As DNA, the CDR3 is TGTGCCAGCAGGACTGAGATGGCCGGGGAGCTGTTTTTT.

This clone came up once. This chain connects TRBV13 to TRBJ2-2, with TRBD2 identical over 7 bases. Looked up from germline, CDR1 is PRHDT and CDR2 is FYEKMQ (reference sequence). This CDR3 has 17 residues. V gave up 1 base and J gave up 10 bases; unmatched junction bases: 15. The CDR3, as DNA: TGTGCCAGCAGCTTAGCCAAGACGGGACTACCTCATTTGGAGCTGTTTTTT. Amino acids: CASSLAKTGLPHLELFF.

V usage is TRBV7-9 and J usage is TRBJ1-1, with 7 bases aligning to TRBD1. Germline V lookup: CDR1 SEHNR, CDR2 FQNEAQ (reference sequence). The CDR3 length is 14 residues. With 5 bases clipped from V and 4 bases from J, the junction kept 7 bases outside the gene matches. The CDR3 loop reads CASSPGTEGTEAFF. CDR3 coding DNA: TGTGCCAGCAGCCCAGGGACAGAGGGCACTGAAGCTTTCTTT.

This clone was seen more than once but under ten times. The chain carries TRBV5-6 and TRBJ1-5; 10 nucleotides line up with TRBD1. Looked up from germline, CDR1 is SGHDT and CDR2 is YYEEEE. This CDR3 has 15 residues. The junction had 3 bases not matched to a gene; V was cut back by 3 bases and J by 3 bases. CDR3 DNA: TGTGCCAGCAGCTCGGGACAGGGGAACAATCAGCCCCAGCATTTT. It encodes CASSSGQGNNQPQHF.

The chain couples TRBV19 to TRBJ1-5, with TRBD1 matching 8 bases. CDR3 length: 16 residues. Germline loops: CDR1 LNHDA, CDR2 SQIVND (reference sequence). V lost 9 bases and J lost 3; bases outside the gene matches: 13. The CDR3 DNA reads TGTGCCAGCCTGGGGATCTCGGGACAGGTCAATCAGCCCCAGCATTTT. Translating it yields CASLGISGQVNQPQHF.

As DNA, the CDR3 is TGTGCCAGCAGTGAATCTTTGGCAGGGGAAAGCTATGGCTACACCTTC. Translated, it gives CASSESLAGESYGYTF. The rearrangement joins TRBV2 to TRBJ1-2, with D tentatively TRBD1 (6 bases). In germline, CDR1 is SNHLY, CDR2 FYNNEI. This CDR3 is 16 amino acids long. With 2 bases removed from V and 4 bases from J, the gap between germline ends came to 17 bases.

CDR3 nucleotide sequence: TGTGCCACCAGCAGCCGGGACAGTTCTAACTATGGCTACACCTTC. Its translation: CATSSRDSSNYGYTF. This chain joins TRBV15 and TRBJ1-2; the match to TRBD1 covers 7 bases. The germline gives CDR1 LNHNV, CDR2 YYDKDF (reference sequence). The CDR3 contains 15 residues. Unmatched junction bases numbered 4, after V lost 3 bases and J lost 0 bases.

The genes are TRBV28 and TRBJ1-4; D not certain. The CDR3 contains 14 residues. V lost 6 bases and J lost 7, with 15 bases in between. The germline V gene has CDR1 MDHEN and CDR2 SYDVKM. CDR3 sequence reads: CASRRGGFFEKLFF. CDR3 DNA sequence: TGTGCCAGCAGGCGGGGAGGGTTTTTTGAAAAACTGTTTTTT. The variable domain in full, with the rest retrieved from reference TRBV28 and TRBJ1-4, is DVKVTQSSRYLVKRTGEKVFLECVQDMDHENMFWYRQDPGLGLRLIYFSYDVKMKEKGDIPEGYSVSREKKERFSLILESASTNQTSMYLCASRRGGFFEKLFFGSGTQLSVL.

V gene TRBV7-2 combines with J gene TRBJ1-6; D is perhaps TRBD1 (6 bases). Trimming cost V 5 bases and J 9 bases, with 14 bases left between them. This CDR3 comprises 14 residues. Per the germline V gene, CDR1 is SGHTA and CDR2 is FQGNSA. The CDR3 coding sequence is TGTGCCAGCAGCGCGGACAGTGGGGTTTCACCCCTCCACTTT. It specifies CASSADSGVSPLHF.

This chain's CDR3 is CASKPGLESYEQYF. CDR3 nucleotides: TGTGCCAGCAAACCGGGACTAGAGTCCTACGAGCAGTACTTC. The chain combines TRBV19 with TRBJ2-7; 8 bases are a match to TRBD2. The length of the CDR3 is 14 residues. The germline V gene encodes CDR1 LNHDA and CDR2 SQIVND (reference sequence). V dropped 9 bases and J dropped 1; count of bases not matched to a gene: 8.

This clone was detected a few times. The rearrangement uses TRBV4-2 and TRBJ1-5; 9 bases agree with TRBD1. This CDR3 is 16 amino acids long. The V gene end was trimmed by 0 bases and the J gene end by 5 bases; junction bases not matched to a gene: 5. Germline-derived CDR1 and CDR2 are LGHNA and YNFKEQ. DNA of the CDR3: TGTGCCAGCAGCCAAGAAGGGGGGACAGGGCATCAGCCCCAGCATTTT. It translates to CASSQEGGTGHQPQHF.

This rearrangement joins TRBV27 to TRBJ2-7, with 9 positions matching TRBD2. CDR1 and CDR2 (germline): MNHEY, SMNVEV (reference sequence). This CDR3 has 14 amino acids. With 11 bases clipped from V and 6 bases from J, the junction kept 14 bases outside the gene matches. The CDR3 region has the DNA TGTGCCGTCGGGGGGCGGGAGGGCCGTGGCGAGCAGTACTTC. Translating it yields CAVGGREGRGEQYF.

DNA for the CDR3: TGTGCCAGCAGCCGAATCGACAGAGGCAATGAAAAACTGTTTTTT. It is translated as CASSRIDRGNEKLFF. The V gene is TRBV5-6, the J gene TRBJ1-4; D is possibly TRBD1 (5 bases). Germline lookup yields CDR1 SGHDT and CDR2 YYEEEE. Trimming removed 4 bases at V and 5 bases at J, with 15 bases between. The CDR3 is 15 amino acids.

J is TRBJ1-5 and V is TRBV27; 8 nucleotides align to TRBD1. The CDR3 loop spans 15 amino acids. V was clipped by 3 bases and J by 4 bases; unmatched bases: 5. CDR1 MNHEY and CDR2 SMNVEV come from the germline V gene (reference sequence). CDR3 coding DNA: TGTGCCAGCAGTTTCAGGGGGCTTAATAATCAGCCCCAGCATTTT. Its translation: CASSFRGLNNQPQHF.

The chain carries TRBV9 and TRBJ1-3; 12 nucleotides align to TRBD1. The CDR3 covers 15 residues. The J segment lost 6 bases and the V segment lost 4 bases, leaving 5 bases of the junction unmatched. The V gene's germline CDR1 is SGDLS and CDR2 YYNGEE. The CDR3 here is CASSRDRGRENTIYF. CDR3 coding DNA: TGTGCCAGCAGCCGGGACAGGGGGCGCGAAAACACCATATATTTT.